This record covers a single T cell receptor beta chain. 60 Vbeta and 13 Jbeta primers were used in PCR. TCRdb's copy holds only in-frame clones and misses some; the assay was immunoSEQ multiplex PCR. The table has 220,000 or so clones, approximately 80% seen once. This sample was included in a study of cytomegalovirus exposure and HLA in healthy donors. Looked up from germline, CDR1 is PRHDT and CDR2 is FYEKMQ (reference sequence). The CDR3 extends over 13 amino acids. Input material: PBMCs. The sequence derives from a male donor in good health and CMV-seronegative. The chain couples TRBV13 to TRBJ2-5; D possibly corresponds to TRBD1 (5 bases). The J call may be mistaken, given a closer DNA end match to TRBJ2-7. CDR3 sequence: CASSFGAQYEQYF. CDR3 bases: TGTGCCAGCAGCTTTGGGGCTCAGTACGAGCAGTACTTC.